The clone carrying this T cell receptor (beta chain) was seen ten or more times. This sample's TCRbeta library carried unique molecular identifier barcodes. TCRdb used MiXCR to reprocess the PCR reads, holding one entry per CDR3 protein. The sample consists of around 200,000 distinct CDR3 sequences, roughly 7.5% of them appearing once. Trimming removed 0 bases from V and 1 base from J; junction bases left unmatched: 2. CDR3 size: 15 residues. Germline values: CDR1 LGHNA, CDR2 YNFKEQ. The sample is drawn from a study of T-cell reconstitution after alpha-beta-depleted transplantation in children. The sample consisted of PBMCs from the stem cell graft donor, taken from the stem cell graft. The chain carries TRBV4-2 and TRBJ1-2; 7 positions agree with TRBD1. The clonotype was recovered from a human donor who donated a stem cell graft to a child with Wiskott-Aldrich syndrome. This chain's CDR3 is CASSQESGGNYGYTF. DNA for the CDR3: TGTGCCAGCAGCCAAGAGTCAGGGGGTAACTATGGCTACACCTTC.